The present entry profiles one TCR beta chain with its context. The data belong to a study of blood T cell repertoires in COVID-19. Study-wide context: COVID-19 samples, acute and convalescent, were from the United States, Italy and Spain. In each case, the material was cDNA or gDNA derived from T cells, B-cell-depleted T cells, or PBMCs.

Trimming took 4 bases from V and 0 from J; bases not matched to a gene: 9. CDR1 is MDHEN and CDR2 is SYDVKM in the germline V gene. The CDR3 covers 17 residues. Methods used by the authors: Estimated nucleated cell counts came from reference gene primer amplification. Some clones are missing from TCRdb's copy, which holds only in-frame ones; the method was immunoSEQ multiplex PCR. V and J calls and clone size are given by that table; D and trimming were obtained from the DNA. Among about 150,000 clones listed, roughly 87% were seen once. The receptor was derived from a human donor in a cohort sampled during active COVID-19. The specimen sequenced was peripheral blood. The chain carries TRBV28 and TRBJ1-5, with 7 positions matching TRBD1. CDR3 sequence (DNA): TGTGCCAGCAGTTCGGGAGACAGGGCAGATAGCAATCAGCCCCAGCATTTT. Protein product: CASSSGDRADSNQPQHF. Drawing the rest from reference TRBV28 and TRBJ1-5, the complete variable domain is DVKVTQSSRYLVKRTGEKVFLECVQDMDHENMFWYRQDPGLGLRLIYFSYDVKMKEKGDIPEGYSVSREKKERFSLILESASTNQTSMYLCASSSGDRADSNQPQHFGDGTRLSIL.